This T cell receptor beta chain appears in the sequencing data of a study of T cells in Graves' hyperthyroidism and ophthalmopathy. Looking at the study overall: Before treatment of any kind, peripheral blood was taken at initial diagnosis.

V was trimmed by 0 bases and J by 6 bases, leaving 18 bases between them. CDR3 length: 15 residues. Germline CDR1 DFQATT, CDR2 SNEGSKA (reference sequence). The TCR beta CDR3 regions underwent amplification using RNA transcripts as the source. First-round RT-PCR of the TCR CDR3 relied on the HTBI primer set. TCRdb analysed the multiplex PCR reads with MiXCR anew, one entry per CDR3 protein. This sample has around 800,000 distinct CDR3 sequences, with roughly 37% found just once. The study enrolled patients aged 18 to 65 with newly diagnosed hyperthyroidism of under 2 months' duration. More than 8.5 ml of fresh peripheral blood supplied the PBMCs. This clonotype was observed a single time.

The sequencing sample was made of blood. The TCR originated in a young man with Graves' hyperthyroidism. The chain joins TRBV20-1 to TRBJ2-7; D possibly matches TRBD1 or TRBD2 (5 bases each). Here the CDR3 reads CSARDPGTGFGEQYF. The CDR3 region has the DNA TGCAGTGCTAGAGATCCCGGGACCGGCTTCGGCGAGCAGTACTTC.